This T cell receptor (beta chain) was captured by sequencing in a study of identical twins. The study's findings and limits: While abundant cord blood beta clonotypes carried fewer insertions, memory repertoires showed no such pattern.

In its sample, this clonotype was seen a few times. Antigen unknown. TCRdb passed the 5' RACE reads through MiXCR, listing each CDR3 protein once. The sample has a few hundred thousand distinct CDR3 sequences, more than 6.5% seen once. V was cut by 3 bases and J by 3 bases, with 12 bases left in between. CDR3 size: 14 residues. Germline V gene lookup returns CDR1 SEHNR and CDR2 FQNEAQ (reference sequence). The sample was also linked to a second study, of yellow fever vaccine responses in identical twins.

J is TRBJ2-7 and V is TRBV7-9; D call uncertain. Sequencing was performed on memory (CD45RO+) T cells sorted from blood. The sequence was obtained from a woman between 18 and 29 years old in good health. CDR3 protein: CASSFGSNDYEQYF. The DNA of the CDR3 is TGTGCCAGCAGCTTTGGTAGCAACGACTACGAGCAGTACTTC.